This TCR beta chain was recovered during a study of T cells in Graves' hyperthyroidism and ophthalmopathy. Looked up from germline, CDR1 is LNHNV and CDR2 is YYDKDF (reference sequence). There are 16 residues in the CDR3. The trim removed 1 base at V and 3 bases at J, leaving 3 bases unmatched. Amplification yielded TCR beta CDR3 regions, with RNA transcripts as the source. The TCR CDR3 was amplified in a first-round RT-PCR using the HTBI primer set. TCRdb re-called the multiplex PCR reads through MiXCR, storing one row per CDR3 protein. The sample includes about 480,000 distinct CDR3 sequences, around 22% of them seen just once.

The source of this sequence is a woman aged 25-40 years with Graves' ophthalmopathy. What was sequenced was blood. The chain links TRBV15 to TRBJ2-2, with 9 bases that match TRBD1. CDR3 in DNA: TGTGCCACCAGCAGAGTGACAGGGGGGTACACCGGGGAGCTGTTTTTT. Its protein product is CATSRVTGGYTGELFF.